These 31 T cell receptor beta chains share one sample of origin, sequenced in a study of blood T cell repertoires in COVID-19. The repertoire was sequenced with immunoSEQ multiplex PCR; TCRdb's copy has only in-frame clones and lacks some. The repertoire holds approximately 250,000 clones, with around 90% as singletons. Input material: PBMCs or T cells enriched from blood (not recorded which). These receptors were collected from a man aged 35-49 years who had been exposed to COVID-19.

This clone occurred a few times. DNA of the CDR3: TGTGCCAGCAGCCGCCGCTCTAGCGGGAGCACAGATACGCAGTATTTT. Protein product: CASSRRSSGSTDTQYF. The chain employs TRBV11-3 and TRBJ2-3, with TRBD2 identical over 8 bases. Germline assignment: CDR1 SGHNT and CDR2 YENEEA. Unmatched junction bases numbered 7, after V lost 5 bases and J lost 0 bases. The CDR3 is made up of 16 amino acids.

This CDR3 reads CASTPGVETQYF. CDR3 sequence (DNA): TGTGCCAGCACTCCGGGGGTCGAGACCCAGTACTTC. The chain recombines TRBV2 with TRBJ2-5; possibly TRBD2 for D (6 bases). The V end lost 7 bases, the J end lost 5 bases, and 11 bases lay between the germline ends. This CDR3 contains 12 residues. The germline V gene has CDR1 SNHLY and CDR2 FYNNEI.

The gene calls are TRBV1 and TRBJ2-3; the D call TRBD2 from the table was never checked on the DNA. TRBV1 is a listed pseudogene. CDR3 length: 14 amino acids. CDR3 protein: CTSLSPRTENTQYF. CDR3 in DNA: TGCACCAGCTTGTCGCCGAGAACTGAAAATACGCAGTATTTT.

The chain uses TRBV29-1 and TRBJ1-1; the match to TRBD1 covers 8 bases. The CDR3 extends over 13 amino acids. The trim removed 6 bases at V and 5 bases at J, leaving 8 bases unmatched. CDR1 is SQVTM, CDR2 ANQGSEA, per germline. The CDR3: CSVSAGGETEAFF. The CDR3 region has the DNA TGCAGCGTCTCTGCAGGGGGCGAGACTGAAGCTTTCTTT.

The V gene is TRBV4-1, the J gene TRBJ2-4, with TRBD2 matching 15 bases. This CDR3 spans 18 amino acids. Germline V gene lookup returns CDR1 MGHRA and CDR2 YSYEKL. Trimming removed 5 bases from V and 3 bases from J; junction bases left unmatched: 8. CDR3 nucleotide sequence: TGCGCCAGCAGCTTTGGACTAGCGGGAGGGGAAGGCAAAAACATTCAGTACTTC. Amino acid sequence: CASSFGLAGGEGKNIQYF.

The DNA for the CDR3 is TGCGCCAGAGATGGAGCACCTGACGAGCAGTACTTC. Its translation is CARDGAPDEQYF. The chain has TRBV10-1 and TRBJ2-7; D is ambiguous. The V gene lost 9 bases and the J gene lost 5 bases, with 14 bases spanning the gap. Germline V gives CDR1 WNHNN, CDR2 SYGVQD (reference sequence). The CDR3 covers 12 residues.

The chain combines TRBV9 with TRBJ2-7, with D uncertain. The V and J ends lost 1 base and 2 bases respectively, with 13 bases between them. Germline-derived CDR1 and CDR2 are SGDLS and YYNGEE. The CDR3 contains 15 residues. Here the CDR3 reads CASSVSPDGAYEQYF. CDR3 in DNA: TGTGCCAGCAGCGTATCCCCCGACGGAGCCTACGAGCAGTACTTC.

The chain uses TRBV2 and TRBJ2-7, with 13 nucleotides matching TRBD2. The V gene end was trimmed by 6 bases and the J gene end by 4 bases; junction bases not matched to a gene: 9. Germline assignment: CDR1 SNHLY and CDR2 FYNNEI. The CDR3 sequence is 16 residues long. CDR3 bases: TGTGCCAGCAGCAATCTAGGGACTAGCGGGAAGTACGAGCAGTACTTC. Amino acid sequence: CASSNLGTSGKYEQYF.

This chain connects TRBV5-1 to TRBJ1-6; D not resolved. V dropped 4 bases and J dropped 0 bases, with 11 bases sitting between them. The CDR3 totals 16 residues. The germline V gene encodes CDR1 SGHRS and CDR2 YFSETQ. CDR3 sequence reads: CASSLLLSSYNSPLHF. DNA for the CDR3: TGCGCCAGCAGCCTCCTCCTGAGCTCCTATAATTCACCCCTCCACTTT.

This clone was seen once. The rearrangement links TRBV28 to TRBJ1-6; D remains ambiguous. The ends were cut back, 2 bases at V and 8 bases at J, with 4 bases in the middle. Germline V gene lookup returns CDR1 MDHEN and CDR2 SYDVKM. The CDR3 consists of 12 residues. The CDR3 loop is CASSLLHSPLHF. CDR3 bases: TGTGCCAGCAGTTTACTCCATTCACCCCTCCACTTT.

The genes are TRBV19 and TRBJ2-1; 7 bases fit TRBD1. The CDR3 sequence is 14 residues long. Trimming removed 3 bases from V and 6 bases from J; junction bases left unmatched: 5. Germline CDR1 LNHDA, CDR2 SQIVND (reference sequence). In nucleotides, the CDR3 is TGTGCCAGTAGTATGGGACAGCCCGGCAATGAGCAGTTCTTC. This sequence encodes CASSMGQPGNEQFF.

This clone was counted a single time. The gene calls are TRBV27 and TRBJ2-2; unclear D gene. The V gene's germline CDR1 is MNHEY and CDR2 SMNVEV (reference sequence). The CDR3 extends over 11 amino acids. Trimming left V 6 bases short and J 8 bases short, with 7 bases between. CDR3 nucleotides: TGTGCCAGCAGACTCTCGGGGGAGCTGTTTTTT. Translation: CASRLSGELFF.

The V call is TRBV4-2, the J call TRBJ2-5, with 10 nucleotides matching TRBD2. The CDR3 runs to 18 residues. V was clipped by 1 base and J by 1 base; unmatched bases: 9. Per germline, CDR1 LGHNA and CDR2 YNFKEQ. The DNA for the CDR3 is TGTGCCAGCAGCCAAGGGGGGCGACTAGCGGGTATCCAAGAGACCCAGTACTTC. This encodes CASSQGGRLAGIQETQYF.

CDR3 sequence (DNA): TGCAGCGTTGAGGGGGCTAGCGGGAGGAATGAGCAGTTCTTC. Translation gives CSVEGASGRNEQFF. The genes are TRBV29-1 and TRBJ2-1; TRBD2 matches 11 bases. This CDR3 comprises 14 residues. CDR1 is SQVTM and CDR2 is ANQGSEA in the germline V gene. Trimming at V came to 3 bases and at J to 7 bases, leaving 5 bases not matched to a gene.

This clone was seen just once. The chain employs TRBV14 and TRBJ2-7, with 7 bases matching TRBD2. This CDR3 contains 15 residues. CDR1 and CDR2 (germline): SGHDN, FVKESK. Trimming cost V 1 base and J 4 bases; bases outside gene matches: 7. CDR3 amino acids: CASSQAGDYLYEQYF. The DNA for the CDR3 is TGTGCCAGCAGCCAAGCTGGGGACTACCTTTACGAGCAGTACTTC.

In regard to this clone: Relative to the germline gene, one junction end is altered; a read error may explain this. This sequence joins TRBV7-2 and TRBJ1-1; no clear D gene. Germline values: CDR1 SGHTA, CDR2 FQGNSA. This CDR3 region has 13 residues. This CDR3 reads CASSFYPNAEAFF. As DNA, the CDR3 is TGTGCCAGCAGCTTCTACCCGAACGCTGAAGCTTTCTTT.

The genes are TRBV30 and TRBJ1-4; D is possibly TRBD1 (5 bases). The CDR3 totals 14 residues. Germline assignment: CDR1 GTSNPN and CDR2 SVGIG (reference sequence). V was clipped by 1 base and J by 6 bases, with 12 bases between them. This chain's CDR3 is CAWSATREDEKLFF. DNA for the CDR3: TGTGCCTGGAGTGCTACCAGGGAAGATGAAAAACTGTTTTTT.

The rearrangement links TRBV3-1 (or the pseudogene TRBV3-2) to TRBJ2-1; D might be TRBD2 (6 bases). This CDR3 comprises 13 residues. The germline CDR1 and CDR2 sequences are LGHDT and YNNKEL (reference sequence). Trimming took off 8 bases at V and 7 bases at J, with 15 bases between the two ends. CDR3 sequence reads: CASGRSRGNEQFF. The CDR3 coding sequence is TGTGCCAGCGGGAGGAGTCGAGGGAATGAGCAGTTCTTC.

The chain uses TRBV27 and TRBJ2-7; 8 bases match TRBD2. The CDR3 totals 15 residues. The J segment lost 4 bases and the V segment lost 4 bases, leaving 9 bases of the junction unmatched. The V gene's germline CDR1 is MNHEY and CDR2 SMNVEV (reference sequence). The CDR3 protein is CASSYSTSGAYEQYF. CDR3 nucleotide sequence: TGTGCCAGCAGTTATTCTACTAGCGGAGCTTACGAGCAGTACTTC.

This clone showed up just once. The rearrangement joins TRBV7-8 to TRBJ2-7, with a weak D call TRBD2 (6 bases). CDR1 and CDR2 (germline): SGHVS, FQNEAQ. The CDR3 has 12 residues. V lost 5 bases and J lost 3, with 8 bases in between. The CDR3 region has the DNA TGTGCCAGCAGCCGGACTATCTACGAGCAGTACTTC. Protein: CASSRTIYEQYF.

The chain couples TRBV7-2 to TRBJ1-2, with D possibly TRBD1 on 6 matching bases. Germline-derived CDR1 and CDR2 are SGHTA and FQGNSA. CDR3 length equals 15 residues. The ends were cut back, 1 base at V and 3 bases at J, with 12 bases in the middle. This CDR3 is CASSLVGGVDYGYTF. Here the CDR3 DNA reads TGTGCCAGCAGCTTAGTAGGGGGAGTTGACTATGGCTACACCTTC. The variable domain in full, with the rest retrieved from reference TRBV7-2 and TRBJ1-2, is GAGVSQSPSNKVTEKGKDVELRCDPISGHTALYWYRQSLGQGLEFLIYFQGNSAPDKSGLPSDRFSAERTGGSVSTLTIQRTQQEDSAVYLCASSLVGGVDYGYTFGSGTRLTVV.

The rearrangement joins TRBV9 to TRBJ1-4, with TRBD1 identical over 8 bases. The germline gives CDR1 SGDLS, CDR2 YYNGEE. V gave up 0 bases and J gave up 5 bases; unmatched junction bases: 3. There are 15 residues in the CDR3. CDR3 nucleotides: TGTGCCAGCAGCGTAGCCGGACAGGGAAATGAAAAACTGTTTTTT. This sequence encodes CASSVAGQGNEKLFF.

The rearrangement uses TRBV2 and TRBJ1-1; D is undetermined. This CDR3 spans 12 amino acids. With 10 bases removed from V and 9 bases from J, the gap between germline ends came to 18 bases. The germline CDR1 and CDR2 sequences are SNHLY and FYNNEI. The CDR3: CAIARESDQAFF. The CDR3 nucleotides read TGTGCCATCGCAAGGGAGTCCGATCAAGCTTTCTTT.

This clone was detected once. The gene calls are TRBV7-9 and TRBJ2-1, with TRBD2 matching 13 bases. The length of the CDR3 is 16 residues. V lost 0 bases, J lost 9 bases, and 5 bases stayed unmatched. Germline-derived CDR1 and CDR2 are SEHNR and FQNEAQ (reference sequence). CDR3 DNA: TGTGCCAGCAGCTTAGCCGGGACTAGCGGGAATGGTGAGCAGTTCTTC. It encodes CASSLAGTSGNGEQFF.

The chain couples TRBV5-1 to TRBJ2-2; TRBD1 aligns across 11 bases. The length of the CDR3 is 13 residues. Trimming at V came to 5 bases and at J to 6 bases, leaving 0 bases not matched to a gene. Germline loops: CDR1 SGHRS, CDR2 YFSETQ. The CDR3 protein is CASRGQGAGELFF. Written as DNA, the CDR3 is TGCGCCAGCAGGGGACAGGGGGCCGGGGAGCTGTTTTTT.

This chain connects TRBV6-2 or TRBV6-3 to TRBJ2-3, with TRBD2 identical over 10 bases. The CDR3 runs to 17 residues. With 0 bases clipped from V and 2 bases from J, the junction kept 5 bases outside the gene matches. Germline V gene sequence: CDR1 MNHEY, CDR2 SVGEGT. DNA for the CDR3: TGTGCCAGCAGTTACTCGACTAGCGGGCGCCCCACAGATACGCAGTATTTT. It specifies CASSYSTSGRPTDTQYF.

The chain joins TRBV15 to TRBJ1-1; D remains ambiguous. The CDR3 has 14 residues. The V end was cut by 6 bases, the J end by 1 base, with 12 bases between. The germline gives CDR1 LNHNV, CDR2 YYDKDF (reference sequence). The CDR3 here is CATSSFRQNTEAFF. The CDR3 DNA is TGTGCCACCAGTTCGTTCCGACAGAACACTGAAGCTTTCTTT.

The chain joins TRBV11-2 to TRBJ2-1, with 9 bases lining up with TRBD1. With 5 bases clipped from V and 4 bases from J, the junction kept 6 bases outside the gene matches. This CDR3 is 15 amino acids long. The germline V gene encodes CDR1 SGHAT and CDR2 FQNNGV. The CDR3 bases are TGTGCCAGCAGCCCCGGACAGGGGCGTTACAATGAGCAGTTCTTC. It translates to CASSPGQGRYNEQFF. The whole variable domain, remainder taken from reference TRBV11-2 and TRBJ2-1, is EAGVAQSPRYKIIEKRQSVAFWCNPISGHATLYWYQQILGQGPKLLIQFQNNGVVDDSQLPKDRFSAERLKGVDSTLKIQPAKLEDSAVYLCASSPGQGRYNEQFFGPGTRLTVL.

In its sample, this clone was seen once. The chain carries TRBV19 and TRBJ1-1; maybe TRBD1 (5 bases). The V gene lost 4 bases and the J gene lost 5 bases, with 17 bases spanning the gap. Germline values: CDR1 LNHDA, CDR2 SQIVND (reference sequence). CDR3 size: 15 residues. The CDR3: CASSTLDTLGTEAFF. Here the CDR3 DNA reads TGTGCCAGTAGTACTCTGGACACCCTCGGGACTGAAGCTTTCTTT.

The chain couples TRBV27 to TRBJ2-5, with a possible D match to TRBD2 (6 bases). Trimming shortened V by 2 bases and J by 10 bases, and 17 bases separated the two germline ends. This CDR3 spans 14 amino acids. Germline CDR1 is MNHEY and CDR2 is SMNVEV (reference sequence). As DNA, the CDR3 is TGTGCCAGCAGTTTACGGGGGATAGTGGGAGACCAGTACTTC. Translated: CASSLRGIVGDQYF.

The chain uses TRBV30 and TRBJ1-3; 8 positions agree with TRBD1. V lost 3 bases and J lost 6; bases outside the gene matches: 7. Germline V gene sequence: CDR1 GTSNPN, CDR2 SVGIG (reference sequence). The CDR3 loop spans 14 amino acids. DNA for the CDR3: TGTGCCTGGAGCCTGGACAGGGCGGTAAACACCATATATTTT. Protein sequence: CAWSLDRAVNTIYF.